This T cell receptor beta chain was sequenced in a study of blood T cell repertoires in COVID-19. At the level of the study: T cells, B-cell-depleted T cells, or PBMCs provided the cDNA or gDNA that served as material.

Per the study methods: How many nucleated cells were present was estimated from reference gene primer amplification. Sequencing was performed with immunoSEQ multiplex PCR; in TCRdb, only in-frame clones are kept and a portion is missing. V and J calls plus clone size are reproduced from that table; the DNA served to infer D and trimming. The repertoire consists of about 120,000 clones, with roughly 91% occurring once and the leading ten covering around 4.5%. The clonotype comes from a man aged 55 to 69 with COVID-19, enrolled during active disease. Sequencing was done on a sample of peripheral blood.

This CDR3 reads CASTRTVEEKLFF. Here the CDR3 DNA reads TGTGCCAGCACGCGGACAGTCGAGGAAAAACTGTTTTTT. This sequence joins TRBV12-3 or TRBV12-4 and TRBJ1-4; perhaps TRBD1 as D (6 bases). CDR3 length equals 13 residues. The V end was cut by 7 bases, the J end by 8 bases, with 14 bases between.